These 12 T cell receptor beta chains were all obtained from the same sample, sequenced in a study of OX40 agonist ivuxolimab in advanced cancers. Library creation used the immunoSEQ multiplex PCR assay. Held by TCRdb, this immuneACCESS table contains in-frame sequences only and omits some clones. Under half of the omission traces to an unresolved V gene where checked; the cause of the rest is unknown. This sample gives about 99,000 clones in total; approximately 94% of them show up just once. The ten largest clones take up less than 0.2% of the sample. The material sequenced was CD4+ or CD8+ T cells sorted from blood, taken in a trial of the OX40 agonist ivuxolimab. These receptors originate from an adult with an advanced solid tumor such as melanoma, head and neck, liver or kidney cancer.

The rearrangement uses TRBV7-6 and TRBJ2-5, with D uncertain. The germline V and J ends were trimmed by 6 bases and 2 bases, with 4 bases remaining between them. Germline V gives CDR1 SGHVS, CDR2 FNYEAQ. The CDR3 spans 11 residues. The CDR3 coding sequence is TGTGCCAGCAGTCGACAAGAGACCCAGTACTTC. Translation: CASSRQETQYF.

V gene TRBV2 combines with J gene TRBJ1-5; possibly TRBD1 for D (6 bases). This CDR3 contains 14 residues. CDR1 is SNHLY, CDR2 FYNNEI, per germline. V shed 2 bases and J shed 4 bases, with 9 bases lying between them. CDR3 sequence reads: CASSEHQGNQPQHF. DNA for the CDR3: TGTGCCAGCAGTGAACACCAGGGGAATCAGCCCCAGCATTTT.

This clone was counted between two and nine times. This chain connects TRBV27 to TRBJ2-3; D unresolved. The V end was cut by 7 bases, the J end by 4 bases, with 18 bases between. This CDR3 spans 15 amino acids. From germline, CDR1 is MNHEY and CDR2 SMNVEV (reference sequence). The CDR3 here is CASKFLLVRSDTQYF. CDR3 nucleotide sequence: TGTGCCAGCAAGTTTTTATTGGTCCGCTCAGATACGCAGTATTTT.

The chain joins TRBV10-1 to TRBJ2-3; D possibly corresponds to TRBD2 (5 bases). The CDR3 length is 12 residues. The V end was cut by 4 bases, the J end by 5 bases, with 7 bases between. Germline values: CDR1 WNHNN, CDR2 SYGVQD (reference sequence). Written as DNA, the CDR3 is TGCGCCAGCAGTGGTGCGGGAGATACGCAGTATTTT. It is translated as CASSGAGDTQYF.

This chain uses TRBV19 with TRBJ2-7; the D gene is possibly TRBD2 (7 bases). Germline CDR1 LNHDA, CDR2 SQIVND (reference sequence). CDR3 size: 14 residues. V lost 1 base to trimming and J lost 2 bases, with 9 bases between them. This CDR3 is CASSIGGGAYEQYF. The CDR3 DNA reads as TGTGCCAGTAGTATAGGGGGGGGCGCCTACGAGCAGTACTTC.

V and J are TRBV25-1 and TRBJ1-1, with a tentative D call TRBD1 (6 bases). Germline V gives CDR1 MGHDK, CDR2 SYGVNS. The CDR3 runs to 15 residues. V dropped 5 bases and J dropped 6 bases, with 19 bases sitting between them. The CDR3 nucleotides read TGTGCCAGCAGTAAAGGAAGGACAGTGGCGCCTGAAGCTTTCTTT. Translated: CASSKGRTVAPEAFF.

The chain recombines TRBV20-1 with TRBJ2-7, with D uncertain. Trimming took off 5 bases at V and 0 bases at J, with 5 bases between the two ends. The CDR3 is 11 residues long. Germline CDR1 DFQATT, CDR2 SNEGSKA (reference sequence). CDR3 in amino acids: CSARSSYEQYF. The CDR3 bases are TGCAGTGCTCGTAGCTCCTACGAGCAGTACTTC.

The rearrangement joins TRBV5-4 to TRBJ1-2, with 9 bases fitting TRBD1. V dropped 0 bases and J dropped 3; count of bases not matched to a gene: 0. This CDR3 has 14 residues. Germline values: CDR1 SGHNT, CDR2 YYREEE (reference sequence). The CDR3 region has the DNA TGTGCCAGCAGCTTGGGGGACAGGGACTATGGCTACACCTTC. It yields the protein CASSLGDRDYGYTF.

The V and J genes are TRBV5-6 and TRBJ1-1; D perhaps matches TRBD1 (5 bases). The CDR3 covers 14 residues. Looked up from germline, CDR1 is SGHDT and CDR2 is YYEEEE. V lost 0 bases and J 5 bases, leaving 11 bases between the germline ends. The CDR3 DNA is TGTGCCAGCAGCTTGGGCGGGAGGGGAACTGAAGCTTTCTTT. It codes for CASSLGGRGTEAFF.

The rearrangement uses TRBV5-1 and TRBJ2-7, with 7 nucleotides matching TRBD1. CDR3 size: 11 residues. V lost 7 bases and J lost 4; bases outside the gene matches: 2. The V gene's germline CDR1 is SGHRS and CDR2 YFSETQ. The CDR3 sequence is CASRRGYEQYF. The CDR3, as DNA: TGCGCCAGCCGCAGGGGGTACGAGCAGTACTTC.

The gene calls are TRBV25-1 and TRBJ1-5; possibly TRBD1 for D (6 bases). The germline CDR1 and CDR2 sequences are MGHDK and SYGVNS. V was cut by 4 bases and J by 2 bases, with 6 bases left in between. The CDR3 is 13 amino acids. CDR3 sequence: CASSGQGNQPQHF. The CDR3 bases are TGTGCCAGCAGTGGACAGGGCAATCAGCCCCAGCATTTT. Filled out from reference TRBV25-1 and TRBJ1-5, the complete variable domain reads EADIYQTPRYLVIGTGKKITLECSQTMGHDKMYWYQQDPGMELHLIHYSYGVNSTEKGDLSSESTVSRIRTEHFPLTLESARPSHTSQYLCASSGQGNQPQHFGDGTRLSIL.

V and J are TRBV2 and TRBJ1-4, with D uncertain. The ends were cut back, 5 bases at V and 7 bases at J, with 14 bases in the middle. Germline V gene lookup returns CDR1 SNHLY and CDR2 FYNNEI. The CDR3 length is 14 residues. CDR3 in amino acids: CASSMESSLEKLFF. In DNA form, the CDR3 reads TGTGCCAGCAGTATGGAGTCTTCTCTTGAAAAACTGTTTTTT.